Reported below is one TCR beta chain. Assay: immunoSEQ multiplex PCR; the TCRdb copy retains only in-frame clones and omits some. The sample lists 80,000 to 100,000 clones; about nine tenths were seen once. The V end lost 0 bases, the J end lost 8 bases, and 16 bases lay between the germline ends. The V gene's germline CDR1 is MNHEY and CDR2 SVGAGI. The CDR3 is 15 residues long. This specimen comes from a study of T cells after somatic rescue of genetic block. The sample comprised peripheral blood mononuclear cells (PBMCs). The chain joins TRBV6-5 to TRBJ1-2; D possibly corresponds to TRBD1 (6 bases). The clonotype originates from a woman aged 18 to 35. CDR3 sequence reads: CASSYSKGGGGGYTF. DNA of the CDR3: TGTGCCAGCAGTTACTCGAAGGGGGGGGGTGGAGGCTACACCTTC.